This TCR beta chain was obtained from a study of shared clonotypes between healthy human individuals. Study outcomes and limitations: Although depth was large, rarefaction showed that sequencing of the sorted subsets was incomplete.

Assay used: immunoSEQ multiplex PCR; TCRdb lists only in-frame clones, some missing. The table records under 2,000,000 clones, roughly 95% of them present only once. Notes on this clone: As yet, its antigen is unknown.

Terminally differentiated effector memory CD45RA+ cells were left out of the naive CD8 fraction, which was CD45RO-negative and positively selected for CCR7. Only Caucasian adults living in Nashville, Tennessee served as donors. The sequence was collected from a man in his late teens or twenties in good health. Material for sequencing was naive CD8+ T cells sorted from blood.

DNA for the CDR3: TGCAGAGGACAGGGGGACTACGAGCAGTACTTC. Its protein product is CRGQGDYEQYF. This chain connects TRBV20-1 to TRBJ2-7, with TRBD1 matching over 10 bases. Germline values: CDR1 DFQATT, CDR2 SNEGSKA (reference sequence). The CDR3 is 11 amino acids.